This T cell receptor beta chain was retrieved from a study of Ad26.COV2.S vaccination and SARS-CoV-2 variants. In the study overall: Doses of Ad26.COV2.S were injected into muscle once or twice, 56 days apart.

CDR3 length equals 14 residues. Germline V lookup: CDR1 SGHRS, CDR2 YFSETQ. V was shortened by 0 bases and J by 2 bases, with 6 bases between the two germline ends. Study-wide findings and caveats: Placebo recipients trailed vaccine recipients in spike-specific TCR breadth. With respect to non-spike TCR breadth, vaccine and placebo recipients were similar.

Sample treatment: around 19 received Ad26.COV2.S at low or high dose, single or two shots; 5 received placebo; per-sample allocation not given. Collection of the samples took place on day 63 after the first injection of vaccine or placebo. It was an adult aged 18-55 years in Boston who was the donor. Comment on this clone: Its target is unknown.

TCRdb's table, derived via immunoSEQ multiplex PCR, lists solely in-frame clones and lacks some. This repertoire shows 400,000 to 500,000 clones, over 75% found once; its top ten account for less than 4.5%. The chain couples TRBV5-1 to TRBJ2-1, with D possibly being TRBD1 or TRBD2 (5 bases each). This specimen was peripheral blood, taken in a trial of Ad26.COV2.S vaccine versus placebo. The sequence was collected from a person between 18 and 65 years old who received the Ad26.COV2.S COVID-19 vaccine or a placebo. The CDR3 here is CASSLGGPYNEQFF. The CDR3 nucleotides are TGCGCCAGCAGCTTGGGGGGACCCTACAATGAGCAGTTCTTC.